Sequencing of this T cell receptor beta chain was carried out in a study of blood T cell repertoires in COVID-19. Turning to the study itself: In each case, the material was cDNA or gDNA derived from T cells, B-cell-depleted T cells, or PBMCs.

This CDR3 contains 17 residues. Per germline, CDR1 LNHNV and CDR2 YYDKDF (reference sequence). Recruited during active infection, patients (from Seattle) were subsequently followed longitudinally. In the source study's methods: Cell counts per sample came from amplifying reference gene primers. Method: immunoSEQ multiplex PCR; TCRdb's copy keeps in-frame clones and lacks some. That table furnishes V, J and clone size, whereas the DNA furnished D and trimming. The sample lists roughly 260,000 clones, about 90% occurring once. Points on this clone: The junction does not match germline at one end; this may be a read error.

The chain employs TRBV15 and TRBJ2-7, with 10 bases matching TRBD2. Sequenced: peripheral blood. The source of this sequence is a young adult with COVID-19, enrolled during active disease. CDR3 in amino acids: CATRRAIAASGSNQQYF. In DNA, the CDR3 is TGTGCCACCAGGAGAGCAATAGCGGCTAGCGGGAGTAACCAGCAGTACTTC.